The sequence of this T cell receptor beta chain was determined in a study of T cell repertoires in cytomegalovirus infection. Study-wide background: CMV epitopes in the study were HLA-C-restricted (recently identified) and HLA-B-restricted (well studied). TCR beta signatures that were public indicated CMV infection and matching HLA type.

This clonotype appeared a few times. Its antigen remains unidentified. MiXCR, run by TCRdb on the reads, gives a single entry per CDR3 protein. In the table there are 700,000 to 950,000 distinct CDR3 sequences, about 31% of which are singletons. This TCR derives from a human donor in good health (CMV status not recorded). Some clones in this sample may be carry-over from other donors' samples. Sequenced material: cultured CD8+ T cells from PBMCs, taken from culture after CMV antigen stimulation.

The CDR3 loop is CASSDRDRTYEQYV. The CDR3 DNA follows: TGTGCCAGCAGCGACCGGGACAGGACCTACGAGCAGTACGTC. The V call is TRBV5-6, the J call TRBJ2-7; TRBD1 matches at 8 bases. V shed 4 bases, J shed 2 bases, and the junction held 5 bases outside the gene matches. Germline values: CDR1 SGHDT, CDR2 YYEEEE. This CDR3 is built from 14 residues.